This T cell receptor beta chain comes out of a study of OX40 agonist ivuxolimab in advanced cancers. Study background: Partial responses were observed in three patients, of whom one had hepatocellular carcinoma and two had cutaneous melanoma. Study conclusions and caveats: Among T cells, CD8+ cells averaged more expanded clones than CD4+ cells. In the 0.1 to 3.0 mg/kg range, CD4+ and CD8+ blood T cells had expanded clonally by week 6.

Repertoires were generated with immunoSEQ multiplex PCR, while TCRdb's copy carries only in-frame clones and drops some. The repertoire includes 95,000 to 100,000 clones, 70% to 85% of them detected once, and roughly 1.5% sits in the top ten. Researchers took blood at baseline, on cycle 4 day 1, and on cycle 7 day 1. The CDR3 covers 14 residues. V dropped 9 bases and J dropped 6; count of bases not matched to a gene: 3. The germline gives CDR1 LGHNA, CDR2 YNFKEQ. Concerning this clone itself: Its antigen is unknown.

The receptor was isolated from an adult with an advanced solid tumor such as melanoma, head and neck, liver or kidney cancer. The material sequenced was CD4+ or CD8+ T cells sorted from blood, taken in a trial of the OX40 agonist ivuxolimab. The chain is built from TRBV4-2 and TRBJ2-3, with TRBD2 identical over 16 bases. The CDR3 loop reads CASGTSGGGDTQYF. In nucleotides, the CDR3 is TGTGCCAGTGGGACTAGCGGGGGGGGCGATACGCAGTATTTT.